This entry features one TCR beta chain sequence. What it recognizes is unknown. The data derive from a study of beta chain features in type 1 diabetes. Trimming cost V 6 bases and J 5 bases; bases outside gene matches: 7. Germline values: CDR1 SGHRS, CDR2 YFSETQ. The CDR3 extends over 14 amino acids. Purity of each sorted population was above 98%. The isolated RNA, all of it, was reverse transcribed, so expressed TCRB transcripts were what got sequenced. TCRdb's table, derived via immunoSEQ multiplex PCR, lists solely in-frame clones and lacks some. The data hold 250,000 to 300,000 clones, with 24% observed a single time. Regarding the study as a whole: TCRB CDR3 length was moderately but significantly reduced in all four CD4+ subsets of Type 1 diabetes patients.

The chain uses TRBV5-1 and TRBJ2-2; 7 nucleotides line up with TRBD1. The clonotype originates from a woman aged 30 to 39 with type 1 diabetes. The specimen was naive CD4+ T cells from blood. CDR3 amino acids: CASKRQGSTGELFF. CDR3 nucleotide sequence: TGCGCCAGCAAGAGACAGGGTTCAACCGGGGAGCTGTTTTTT.